This T cell receptor beta chain was captured by sequencing in a study of T cell repertoires in cytomegalovirus infection. Turning to the study itself: CMV epitopes, recently identified HLA-C-restricted and well-studied HLA-B-restricted, were used. It was the public TCR beta signatures that indicated both CMV infection and matching HLA type.

This clonotype was seen a few times. Its antigen remains unidentified. The study's findings and limits: Based on cumulative public TCR beta family frequency, carriers of CMV plus the relevant HLA were identified. There were HLA-C-restricted CMV-specific TCR beta clonotypes dominating the ex vivo response.

Each CDR3 protein is one row after TCRdb ran MiXCR on the reads. This table has approximately 910,000 distinct CDR3 sequences, roughly 31% appearing once. CDR3 length: 14 residues. Trimming cost V 7 bases and J 4 bases; bases outside gene matches: 9. Germline CDR1 and CDR2: MNHNS and SASEGT. The gene calls are TRBV6-1 and TRBJ2-5; 7 positions match TRBD2. The receptor was derived from a human donor in good health (CMV status not recorded). Some clones in this sample may be carry-over from other donors' samples. The specimen was cultured CD8+ T cells from PBMCs, collected from culture after CMV antigen stimulation. This chain's CDR3 is CASTPAGSPETQYF. The CDR3 region has the DNA TGTGCCAGCACCCCAGCGGGGTCCCCAGAGACCCAGTACTTC.